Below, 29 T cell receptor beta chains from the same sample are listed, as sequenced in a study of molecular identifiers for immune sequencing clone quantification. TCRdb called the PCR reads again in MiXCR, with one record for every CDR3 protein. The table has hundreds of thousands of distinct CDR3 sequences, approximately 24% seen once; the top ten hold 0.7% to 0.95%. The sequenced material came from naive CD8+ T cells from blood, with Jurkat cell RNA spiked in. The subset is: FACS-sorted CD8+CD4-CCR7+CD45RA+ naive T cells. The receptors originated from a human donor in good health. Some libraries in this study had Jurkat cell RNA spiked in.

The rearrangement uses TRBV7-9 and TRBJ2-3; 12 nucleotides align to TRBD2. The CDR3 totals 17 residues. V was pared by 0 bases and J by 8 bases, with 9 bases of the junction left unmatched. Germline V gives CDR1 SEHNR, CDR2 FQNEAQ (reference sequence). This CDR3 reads CASSLAGLAGSPATQYF. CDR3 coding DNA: TGTGCCAGCAGCTTAGCGGGACTAGCGGGTAGCCCAGCTACGCAGTATTTT.

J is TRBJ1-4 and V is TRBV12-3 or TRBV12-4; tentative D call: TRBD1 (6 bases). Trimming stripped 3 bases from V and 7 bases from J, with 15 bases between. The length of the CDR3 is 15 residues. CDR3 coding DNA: TGTGCCAGCAGTTTCGAGTCACAGGGTGGTGAAAAACTGTTTTTT. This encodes CASSFESQGGEKLFF.

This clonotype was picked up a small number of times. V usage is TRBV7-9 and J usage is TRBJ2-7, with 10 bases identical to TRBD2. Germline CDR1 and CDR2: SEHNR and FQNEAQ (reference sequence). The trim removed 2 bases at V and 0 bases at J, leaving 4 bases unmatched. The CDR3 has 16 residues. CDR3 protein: CASSLLGLASSYEQYF. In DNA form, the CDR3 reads TGTGCCAGCAGCTTATTGGGACTAGCGAGCTCCTACGAGCAGTACTTC.

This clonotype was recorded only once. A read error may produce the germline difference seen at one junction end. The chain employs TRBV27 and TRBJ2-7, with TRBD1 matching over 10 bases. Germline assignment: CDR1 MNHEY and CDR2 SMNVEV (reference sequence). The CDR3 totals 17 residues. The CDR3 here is CACSFIAGTGVSYEQYF. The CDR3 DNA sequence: TGTGCCTGCAGTTTCATAGCCGGGACAGGGGTCTCCTACGAGCAGTACTTC.

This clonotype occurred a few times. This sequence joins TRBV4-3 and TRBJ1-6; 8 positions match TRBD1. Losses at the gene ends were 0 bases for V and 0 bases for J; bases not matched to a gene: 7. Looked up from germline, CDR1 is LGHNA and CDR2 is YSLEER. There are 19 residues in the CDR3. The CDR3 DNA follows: TGCGCCAGCAGCCAAGACTCCTACAGGGGGAGCTCCTATAATTCACCCCTCCACTTT. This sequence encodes CASSQDSYRGSSYNSPLHF.

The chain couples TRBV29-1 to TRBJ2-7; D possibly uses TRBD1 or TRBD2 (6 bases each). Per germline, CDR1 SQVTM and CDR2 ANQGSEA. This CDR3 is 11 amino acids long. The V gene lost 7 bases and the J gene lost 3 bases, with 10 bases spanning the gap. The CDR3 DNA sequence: TGCAGCGCCGGGGGCGACTACGAGCAGTACTTC. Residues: CSAGGDYEQYF.

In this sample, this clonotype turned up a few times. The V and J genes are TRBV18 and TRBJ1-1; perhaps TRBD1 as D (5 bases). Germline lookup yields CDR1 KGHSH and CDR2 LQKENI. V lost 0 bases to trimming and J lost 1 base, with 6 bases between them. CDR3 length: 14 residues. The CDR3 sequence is CASSPPGPNTEAFF. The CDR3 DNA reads TGTGCCAGCTCACCACCGGGGCCGAACACTGAAGCTTTCTTT. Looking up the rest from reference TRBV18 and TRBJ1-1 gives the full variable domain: NAGVMQNPRHLVRRRGQEARLRCSPMKGHSHVYWYRQLPEEGLKFMVYLQKENIIDESGMPKERFSAEFPKEGPSILRIQQVVRGDSAAYFCASSPPGPNTEAFFGQGTRLTVV.

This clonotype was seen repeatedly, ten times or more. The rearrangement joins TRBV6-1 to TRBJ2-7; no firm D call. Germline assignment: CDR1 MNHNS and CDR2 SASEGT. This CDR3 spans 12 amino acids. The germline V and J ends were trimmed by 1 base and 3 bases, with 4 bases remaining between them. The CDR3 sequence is CASSEGDYEQYF. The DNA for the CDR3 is TGTGCCAGCAGTGAAGGGGACTACGAGCAGTACTTC.

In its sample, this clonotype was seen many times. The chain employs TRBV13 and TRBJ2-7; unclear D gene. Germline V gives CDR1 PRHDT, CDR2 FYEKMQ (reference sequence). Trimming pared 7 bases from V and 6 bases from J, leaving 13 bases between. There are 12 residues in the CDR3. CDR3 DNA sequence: TGTGCCAGCACCTTGGGTACGGGCGAGCAGTACTTC. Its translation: CASTLGTGEQYF.

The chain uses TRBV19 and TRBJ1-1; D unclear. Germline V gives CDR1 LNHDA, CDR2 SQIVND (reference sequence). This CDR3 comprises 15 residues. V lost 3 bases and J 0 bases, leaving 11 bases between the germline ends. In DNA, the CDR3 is TGTGCCAGTAGTATCGGAGACGACATGAACACTGAAGCTTTCTTT. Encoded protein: CASSIGDDMNTEAFF.

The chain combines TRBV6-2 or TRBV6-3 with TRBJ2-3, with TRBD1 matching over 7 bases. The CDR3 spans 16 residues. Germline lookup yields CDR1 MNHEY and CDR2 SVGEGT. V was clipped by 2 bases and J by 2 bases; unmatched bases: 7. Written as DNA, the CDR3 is TGTGCCAGCAGTTACACTGGGACAGCCAACACAGATACGCAGTATTTT. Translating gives CASSYTGTANTDTQYF.

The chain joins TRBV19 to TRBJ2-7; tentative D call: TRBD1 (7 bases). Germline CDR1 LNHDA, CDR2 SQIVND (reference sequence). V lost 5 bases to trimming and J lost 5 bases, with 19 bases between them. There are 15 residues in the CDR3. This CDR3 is CASSPSSAGGHEQYF. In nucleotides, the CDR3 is TGTGCCAGTAGTCCCTCCTCGGCAGGGGGGCACGAGCAGTACTTC.

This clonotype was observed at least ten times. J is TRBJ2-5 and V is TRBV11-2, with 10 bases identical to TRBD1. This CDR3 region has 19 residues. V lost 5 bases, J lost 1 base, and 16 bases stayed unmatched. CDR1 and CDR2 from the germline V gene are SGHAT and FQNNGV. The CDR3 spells CASSLHPMDRGVPQETQYF. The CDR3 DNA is TGTGCCAGCAGCCTACATCCCATGGACAGGGGGGTACCCCAAGAGACCCAGTACTTC.

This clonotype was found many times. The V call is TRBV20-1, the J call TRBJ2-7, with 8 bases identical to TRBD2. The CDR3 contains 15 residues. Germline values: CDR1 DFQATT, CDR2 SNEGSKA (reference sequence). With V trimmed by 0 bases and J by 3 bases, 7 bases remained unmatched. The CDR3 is CSARDVVAGSYEQYF. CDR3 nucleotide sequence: TGCAGTGCTAGAGATGTGGTAGCGGGAAGCTACGAGCAGTACTTC.

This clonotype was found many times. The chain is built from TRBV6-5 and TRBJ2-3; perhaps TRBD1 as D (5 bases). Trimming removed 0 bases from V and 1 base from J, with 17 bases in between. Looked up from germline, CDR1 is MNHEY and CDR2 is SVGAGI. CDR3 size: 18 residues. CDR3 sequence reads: CASSYSYPGYPGTDTQYF. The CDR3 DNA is TGTGCCAGCAGTTACTCCTACCCAGGGTATCCGGGCACAGATACGCAGTATTTT.

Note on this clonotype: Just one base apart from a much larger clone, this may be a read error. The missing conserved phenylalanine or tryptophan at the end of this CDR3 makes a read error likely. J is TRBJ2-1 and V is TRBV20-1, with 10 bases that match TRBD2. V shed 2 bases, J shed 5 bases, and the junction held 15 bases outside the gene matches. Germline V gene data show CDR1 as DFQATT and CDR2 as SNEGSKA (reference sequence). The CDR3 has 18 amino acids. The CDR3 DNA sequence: TGCAGTGCTAGAAGCGGGGAGGCTAGCGGGAGCAGAAACAATGAGCAGTTCCTC. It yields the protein CSARSGEASGSRNNEQFL.

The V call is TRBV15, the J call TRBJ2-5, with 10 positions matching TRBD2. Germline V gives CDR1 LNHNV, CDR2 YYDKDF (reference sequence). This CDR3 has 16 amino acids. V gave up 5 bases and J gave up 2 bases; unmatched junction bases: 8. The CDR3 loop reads CATSWKLAGAQETQYF. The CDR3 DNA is TGTGCCACCAGCTGGAAGCTAGCGGGAGCACAAGAGACCCAGTACTTC.

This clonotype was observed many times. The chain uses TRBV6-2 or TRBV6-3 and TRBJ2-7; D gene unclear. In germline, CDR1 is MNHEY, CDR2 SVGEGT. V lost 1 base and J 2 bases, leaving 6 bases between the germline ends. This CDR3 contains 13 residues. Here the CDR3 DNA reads TGTGCCAGCAGTTACTTGCCCACCTACGAGCAGTACTTC. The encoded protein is CASSYLPTYEQYF.

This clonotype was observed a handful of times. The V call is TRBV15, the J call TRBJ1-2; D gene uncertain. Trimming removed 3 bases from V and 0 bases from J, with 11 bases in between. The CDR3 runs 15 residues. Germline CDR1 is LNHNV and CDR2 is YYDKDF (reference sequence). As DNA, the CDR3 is TGTGCCACCAGCAGTATCCCAAGATCTAACTATGGCTACACCTTC. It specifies CATSSIPRSNYGYTF. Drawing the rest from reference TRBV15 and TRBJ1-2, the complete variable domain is DAMVIQNPRYQVTQFGKPVTLSCSQTLNHNVMYWYQQKSSQAPKLLFHYYDKDFNNEADTPDNFQSRRPNTSFCFLDIRSPGLGDTAMYLCATSSIPRSNYGYTFGSGTRLTVV.

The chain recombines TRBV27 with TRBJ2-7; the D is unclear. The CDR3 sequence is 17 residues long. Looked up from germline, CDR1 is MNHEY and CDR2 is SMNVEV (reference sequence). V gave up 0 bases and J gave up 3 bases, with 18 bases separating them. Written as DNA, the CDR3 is TGTGCCAGCAGTTTATCGGGCCTAGGGCAGAGATACTACGAGCAGTACTTC. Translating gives CASSLSGLGQRYYEQYF.

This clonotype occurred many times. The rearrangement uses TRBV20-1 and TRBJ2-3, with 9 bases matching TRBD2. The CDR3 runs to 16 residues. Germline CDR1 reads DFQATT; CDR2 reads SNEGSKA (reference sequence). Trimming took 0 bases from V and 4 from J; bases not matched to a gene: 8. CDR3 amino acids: CSARELAGTVADTQYF. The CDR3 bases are TGCAGTGCTAGAGAGCTAGCGGGAACGGTAGCAGATACGCAGTATTTT.

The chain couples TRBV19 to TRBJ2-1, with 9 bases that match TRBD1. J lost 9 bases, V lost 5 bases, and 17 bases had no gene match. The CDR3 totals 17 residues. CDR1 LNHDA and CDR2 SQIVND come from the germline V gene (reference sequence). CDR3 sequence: CASSAPGTGRKDGEQFF. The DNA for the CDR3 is TGTGCCAGTAGTGCCCCCGGGACAGGGCGGAAGGACGGTGAGCAGTTCTTC. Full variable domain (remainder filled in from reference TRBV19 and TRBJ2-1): DGGITQSPKYLFRKEGQNVTLSCEQNLNHDAMYWYRQDPGQGLRLIYYSQIVNDFQKGDIAEGYSVSREKKESFPLTVTSAQKNPTAFYLCASSAPGTGRKDGEQFFGPGTRLTVL.

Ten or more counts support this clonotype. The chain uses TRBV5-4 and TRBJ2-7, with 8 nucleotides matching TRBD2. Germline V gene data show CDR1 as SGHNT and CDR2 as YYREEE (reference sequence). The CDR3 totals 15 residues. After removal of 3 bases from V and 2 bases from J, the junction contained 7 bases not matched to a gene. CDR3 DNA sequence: TGTGCCAGCAGCTCCAAGCGGGAGCGACCCTACGAGCAGTACTTC. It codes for CASSSKRERPYEQYF.

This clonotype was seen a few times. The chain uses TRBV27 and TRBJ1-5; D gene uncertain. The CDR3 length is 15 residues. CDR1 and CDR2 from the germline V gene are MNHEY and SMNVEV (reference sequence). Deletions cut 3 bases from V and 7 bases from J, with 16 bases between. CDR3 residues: CASSFTATGGQPQHF. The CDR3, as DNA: TGTGCCAGCAGTTTTACCGCCACTGGAGGACAGCCCCAGCATTTT.

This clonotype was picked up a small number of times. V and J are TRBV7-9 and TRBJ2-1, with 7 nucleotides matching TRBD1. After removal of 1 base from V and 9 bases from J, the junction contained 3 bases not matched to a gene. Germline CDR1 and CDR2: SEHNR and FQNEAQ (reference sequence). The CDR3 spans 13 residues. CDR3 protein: CASSLGTGVEQFF. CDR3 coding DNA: TGTGCCAGCAGCTTAGGAACAGGGGTTGAGCAGTTCTTC.

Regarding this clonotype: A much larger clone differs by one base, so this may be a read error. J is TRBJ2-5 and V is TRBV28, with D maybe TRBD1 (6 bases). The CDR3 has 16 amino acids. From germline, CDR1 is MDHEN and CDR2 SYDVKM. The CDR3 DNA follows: TGTGCCAGCAGTTTAAATCCCCACAGGGTGGGGGAGACCCAGTGCTTC. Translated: CASSLNPHRVGETQCF.

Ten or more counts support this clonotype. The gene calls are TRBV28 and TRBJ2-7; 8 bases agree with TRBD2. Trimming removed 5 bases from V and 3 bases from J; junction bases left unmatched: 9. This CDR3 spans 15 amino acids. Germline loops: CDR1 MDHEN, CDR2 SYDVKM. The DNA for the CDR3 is TGTGCCAGCAGTCCCGCGGGAGGTCCAGACTACGAGCAGTACTTC. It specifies CASSPAGGPDYEQYF.

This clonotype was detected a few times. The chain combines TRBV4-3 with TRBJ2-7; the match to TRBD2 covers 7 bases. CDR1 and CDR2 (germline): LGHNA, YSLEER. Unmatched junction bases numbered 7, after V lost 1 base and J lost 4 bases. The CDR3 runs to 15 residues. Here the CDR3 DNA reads TGCGCCAGCAGCCAAGCGCCCCAGCGGGGTTACGAGCAGTACTTC. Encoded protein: CASSQAPQRGYEQYF.

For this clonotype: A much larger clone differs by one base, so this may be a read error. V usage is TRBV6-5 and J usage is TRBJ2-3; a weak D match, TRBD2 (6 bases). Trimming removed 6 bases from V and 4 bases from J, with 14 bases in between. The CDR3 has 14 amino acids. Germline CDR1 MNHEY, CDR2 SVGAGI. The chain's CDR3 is CASRPRGWADTQYF. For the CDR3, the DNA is TGTGCCAGCAGACCCCGGGGGTGGGCAGATACGCAGTATTTT.